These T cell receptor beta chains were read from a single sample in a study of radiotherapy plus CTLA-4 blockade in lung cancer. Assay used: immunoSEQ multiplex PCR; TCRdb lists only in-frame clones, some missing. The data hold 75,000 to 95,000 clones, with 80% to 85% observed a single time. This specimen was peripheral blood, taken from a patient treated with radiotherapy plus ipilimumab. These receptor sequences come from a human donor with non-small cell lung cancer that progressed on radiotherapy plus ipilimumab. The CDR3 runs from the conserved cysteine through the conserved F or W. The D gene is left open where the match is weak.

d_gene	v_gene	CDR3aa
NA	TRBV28	CASSFGGQPQHF
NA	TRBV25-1	CASSNNYGYTF
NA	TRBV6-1	CASTRGDIQPQHF
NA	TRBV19	CASSSPAPYGYTF
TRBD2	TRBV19	CATRGSGYSYNEQFF
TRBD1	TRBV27	CASSVGTGFGYTF
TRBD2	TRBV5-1	CASSLVILAGTGEQFF
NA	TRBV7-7	CASSLGESSYNEQFF
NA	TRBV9	CASSATDYHYEQYF
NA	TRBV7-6	CASSFGTGVVTGELFF
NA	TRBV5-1	CASSTIAAYNEQFF
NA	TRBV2	CASDLNLRGNEQFF
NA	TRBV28	CASSLRLASGKNEQYF